A selection of T cell receptor beta chains follows, all from one sample in a study of regulatory T cells in long-lasting Graves disease. TCRdb re-derived calls from the multiplex PCR reads in MiXCR, one entry per CDR3 protein. The sample has 600,000 to 650,000 distinct CDR3 sequences, roughly 15% seen once. These data were also reused for a study on T cells in Graves' hyperthyroidism and ophthalmopathy.

The sequenced sample was peripheral blood mononuclear cells (PBMCs), obtained at new diagnosis, from a patient treated with antithyroid drugs. Receptors were obtained from a woman younger than 45 with Graves disease. Both conserved end residues are part of each CDR3. A D gene is named only where the DNA matches it firmly. Clone size is shown for a subset of rows, as once, few, many or a class of expanded clone.

j_call	v_call	d_call	clone_size	cdr3_nt	cdr3_aa
TRBJ2-3	TRBV6-1	TRBD2	many	TGTGCCAGCACGACTAGCGGGAGACAGGGGGATACGCAGTATTTT	CASTTSGRQGDTQYF
TRBJ2-1	TRBV20-1	TRBD2	few	TGCAGTGCTAGAGTGACTAGCGGACCTTACAATGAGCAGTTCTTC	CSARVTSGPYNEQFF
TRBJ2-7	TRBV20-1	TRBD2	many	TGCAGTGCTAGAAGGCCTAGCGGACCCTCCTACGAGCAGTACTTC	CSARRPSGPSYEQYF
TRBJ2-3	TRBV6-2/TRBV6-3	NA	few	TGTGCCAGCAACAACGTCGGGCGCTTGGAGCAGGGGGGTACGCAGTATTTT	CASNNVGRLEQGGTQYF
TRBJ2-7	TRBV7-2	NA	many	TGTGCCAGCTCCGCAGAGGGGTCTGACGAGCAGTACTTC	CASSAEGSDEQYF
TRBJ2-7	TRBV29-1	NA	few	TGCAGCGTTCTAGCCCCCACCTACGAGCAGTACTTC	CSVLAPTYEQYF
TRBJ2-6	TRBV6-5	NA	many	TGTGCCAGCAGTTACTCGTTCAGCTCTGGGGCCAACGTCCTGACTTTC	CASSYSFSSGANVLTF
TRBJ2-2	TRBV19	TRBD1	few	TGTGCCAGTAGCTTTAATCCGGGACAGGGGTTTACCGGGGAGCTGTTTTTT	CASSFNPGQGFTGELFF
TRBJ1-1	TRBV11-2	NA	few	TGTGCCAGCAGCTTCAATTCCATGACGTTCCCTCCTACCGGGAACACTGAAGCTTTCTTT	CASSFNSMTFPPTGNTEAFF
TRBJ1-5	TRBV5-1	TRBD1	few	TGCGCCAGCAGCTCCGGGACAGACAATCAGCCCCAGCATTTT	CASSSGTDNQPQHF
TRBJ2-3	TRBV2	NA	few	TGTGCCAGCACCGGAGGGCTAGCGACAGATACGCAGTATTTT	CASTGGLATDTQYF
TRBJ2-7	TRBV20-1	NA	few	TGCAGTGCGTTGCACTACGAGCAGTACTTC	CSALHYEQYF
TRBJ1-5	TRBV7-3	NA	many	TGCGAGACGGGGGTTTTGGATAGCAATCAGCCCCAGCATTTT	CETGVLDSNQPQHF
TRBJ1-1	TRBV28	NA	many	TGTGCCAGCGTACCCTGGGGAGCGAACACTGAAGCTTTCTTT	CASVPWGANTEAFF
TRBJ1-6	TRBV3-1	TRBD1	NA	TGTGCCAGCAGCTGGACAGGGGTGGCTCTTTCACCCCTCCACTTT	CASSWTGVALSPLHF
TRBJ2-5	TRBV9	TRBD1	NA	TGTGCCAGCAGCGCAGGACAGGGGGAGGAGACCCAGTACTTC	CASSAGQGEETQYF
TRBJ1-1	TRBV4-2	NA	once	TGTGCCAGCAGCCAAGACGGGGGGCAGGCTCTGTCTGAAGCTTTCTTT	CASSQDGGQALSEAFF
TRBJ2-5	TRBV3-1	NA	NA	TGTGCCAGCAGCCAAGTATGGTCGGCGAGAGGCAGTAGGATCGAGACCCAGTACTTC	CASSQVWSARGSRIETQYF
TRBJ2-1	TRBV27	NA	many	TGTGCCAGCAGCCGGGGGAATGAGCAGTTCTTC	CASSRGNEQFF
TRBJ1-5	TRBV7-2	NA	many	TGTGCCAGCAGCTCGGGACCTAGGAGGAATCAGCCCCAGCATTTT	CASSSGPRRNQPQHF
TRBJ1-3	TRBV11-3	NA	NA	TGTGCCAGCAGCCAAGATCAGACGACCGGGACTTACGGAAACACCATATATTTT	CASSQDQTTGTYGNTIYF
TRBJ1-1	TRBV11-2	NA	few	TGTGCCAGCAGCGGAGGGGGGTGGGACACTGAAGCTTTCTTT	CASSGGGWDTEAFF
TRBJ1-1	TRBV7-9	NA	many	TGTGCCAGCAGCTTAGGGGGGGGGACGAACACTGAAGCTTTCTTT	CASSLGGGTNTEAFF
TRBJ2-3	TRBV7-2	TRBD2	few	TGTGCCAGCAGGTGGGGGGGAGATACGCAGTATTTT	CASRWGGDTQYF
TRBJ1-1	TRBV30	NA	few	TGTGCCTGGAGTGCCAGGGTAAGGAACACTGAAGCTTTCTTT	CAWSARVRNTEAFF
TRBJ1-5	TRBV12-3/TRBV12-4	NA	many	TGTGCCAGCAGCCCCGAAGGGGCGTATAGCAATCAGCCCCAGCATTTT	CASSPEGAYSNQPQHF
TRBJ2-2	TRBV12-3/TRBV12-4	NA	many	TGTGCCAGCAGTTTGGGGTTGACCGGGGAGCTGTTTTTT	CASSLGLTGELFF
TRBJ2-1	TRBV3-1	NA	NA	TGTGCCAGCAGCCGCAGGGGCGCCGACAATGAGCAGTTCTTC	CASSRRGADNEQFF
TRBJ2-5	TRBV6-2/TRBV6-3	TRBD2	many	TGTGCCAGCAGTGTACTAGCGGGAATACAAGAGACCCAGTACTTC	CASSVLAGIQETQYF
TRBJ1-5	TRBV2	NA	many	TGTGCCAGCGCGACGTTAAGCAATCAGCCCCAGCATTTT	CASATLSNQPQHF
TRBJ1-1	TRBV9	NA	few	TGTGCCAGCAGCGTAGCGGGAGATCGGGACACTGAAGCTTTCTTT	CASSVAGDRDTEAFF
TRBJ2-1	TRBV2	NA	NA	TGTGCCAGCATCCTTCCCCCGGCCAATGAGCAGTTCTTC	CASILPPANEQFF